Listed here is a single T cell receptor (beta chain). Its antigen has not been determined. No base qualities exist here, and no much larger clone lies one base off it. This record comes from a study of OX40 agonist ivuxolimab in advanced cancers. Context from the whole study: Ivuxolimab was an agonistic, fully human IgG2 monoclonal antibody directed against OX40 (CD134), a costimulatory receptor. Three dose-escalation patients achieved partial responses, one with hepatocellular carcinoma and two with cutaneous melanoma. Of the 50 to 55 patients in dose escalation, 19 had hepatocellular carcinoma, about 15 had melanoma, 9 had renal cell carcinoma and 9 had head and neck cancer. The paper covers the monotherapy dose-escalation part of the phase I ivuxolimab trial, which included N of about 50 patients. Intravenous ivuxolimab was administered to patients every 2 weeks at six dose levels: 0.01, 0.1, 0.3, 1.5, 3 and 10 mg/kg. A male proportion of about 79% and a mean age of roughly 55 years, ranging from 23 to 79, were recorded for the dose-escalation cohort. Prior anti-PD-1, anti-PD-L1 or anti-CTLA-4 therapy was permitted, and 30% to 45% of dose-escalation patients had received checkpoint inhibitors. Peripheral TCRbeta sequencing was intended to test whether TCR sequence diversity was altered and clonal T-cell expansion was caused by ivuxolimab. The paper's findings and limits, for the study overall: Low levels of normalized T-cell clonal expansion were also seen in some patients who did not respond. On average, CD8+ T cells showed more expanded clones than CD4+ T cells after ivuxolimab. Antigen specificity was not determined for the clonally expanded peripheral T cells. At doses of 0.1 to 3.0 mg/kg, clonal expansion of both CD4+ and CD8+ blood T cells was observed from baseline to week 6. In the 0.1-3.0 mg/kg groups, partial responders had among the lowest normalized peripheral clonal expansion, particularly in CD8+ T cells.

To sequence the TCRbeta CDR3 region, genomic DNA was isolated from the sorted cells. The immunoSEQ Assay was used to sequence the TCRbeta CDR3 regions. Drawn from immuneACCESS, this table holds only the in-frame rearrangements with V and J called that TCRdb kept. Clones are partly lost; checked studies trace under half to an unresolved V gene and leave the rest unexplained. The sample includes tens of thousands of clones, with 80% to 90% observed a single time. 11% of the sample comes from the top ten. V is pared back by 1 base and J by 6 bases, with 5 bases lying between the germline termini. Via the germline V gene, CDR1 is SGHVS and CDR2 FQNEAQ. Measured from the cysteine to the phenylalanine, the CDR3 is 12 residues long. The read is trimmed to its CDR3 DNA, 36 bases read in frame from base 1. Patients with a history of autoimmune disease or receiving systemic immunosuppression were excluded from the trial. Peripheral blood for TCR sequencing was collected from all dose cohorts at baseline, on cycle 4 day 1, and on cycle 7 day 1. The samples were drawn from a first-in-human, open-label, multicenter phase I dose-escalation trial of ivuxolimab. Adults with locally advanced or metastatic head and neck squamous cell, hepatocellular, melanoma or renal cell carcinoma were enrolled in the trial. Before TCR sequencing, CD4+ and CD8+ T cells were separately sorted from peripheral blood.

This sample comprised CD4+ or CD8+ T cells sorted from blood, obtained in a trial of the OX40 agonist ivuxolimab. The chain couples TRBV7-8 to TRBJ2-3, with the D gene not clear enough to name. The sequence came from an adult with an advanced solid tumor such as melanoma, head and neck, liver or kidney cancer. The DNA sequence follows: TGTGCCAGCAGCTTAGTTAGGGATACGCAGTATTTT. It specifies CASSLVRDTQYF.